The clone carrying this T cell receptor (beta chain) occurred a few times. The sample originates from a study of T-cell reconstitution after alpha-beta-depleted transplantation in children. V was pared by 4 bases and J by 3 bases, with 18 bases between. Germline assignment: CDR1 SNHLY and CDR2 FYNNEI. There are 17 residues in the CDR3. Preparation of the TCRbeta library was carried out with unique molecular identifiers. A single record per CDR3 protein comes from TCRdb applying MiXCR to the PCR reads. The sample lists roughly 300,000 distinct CDR3 sequences; approximately 10% were seen once. The sample here was PBMCs from the stem cell graft donor, taken from the stem cell graft. The receptor's source is a human donor who donated a stem cell graft to a child with acute lymphoblastic leukemia. V is TRBV2 and J is TRBJ2-2; D remains unclear. The CDR3 region is CASSVFALTIDTGELFF. In nucleotides, the CDR3 is TGTGCCAGCAGTGTTTTTGCACTCACGATCGACACCGGGGAGCTGTTTTTT.